The 25 T cell receptor beta chains below were found in one sample sequenced in a study of T cell clones after liver transplantation. The data were produced by immunoSEQ multiplex PCR, yet TCRdb's version contains in-frame clones alone and is incomplete. The table includes roughly 72,000 clones, approximately 80% detected once. The material was CD4+ T cells from blood, obtained less than 50 months after liver transplant. These receptors were collected from a human patient who received a liver transplant. Some T cells may arise from the graft donor.

This clone was seen only a few times. A junction end diverges from the germline sequence, so it may reflect a read error. The rearrangement joins TRBV2 to TRBJ2-7; no clear D. Germline lookup yields CDR1 SNHLY and CDR2 FYNNEI. This CDR3 has 12 residues. CDR3 sequence (DNA): TGTGCCAGCAGCGAAGTAACCTACGAGCAGTACTTC. It encodes CASSEVTYEQYF.

This chain joins TRBV7-9 and TRBJ2-5; the match to TRBD2 covers 13 bases. This CDR3 has 16 amino acids. The V segment lost 5 bases and the J segment 5 bases; nucleotides outside the gene matches: 8. Germline V gene data show CDR1 as SEHNR and CDR2 as FQNEAQ (reference sequence). CDR3 DNA sequence: TGTGCCAGCAGCATGAGGACTAGCGGGAGTCGGGAGACCCAGTACTTC. Its translation is CASSMRTSGSRETQYF.

This chain joins TRBV15 and TRBJ2-3; 15 bases fit TRBD2. Per germline, CDR1 LNHNV and CDR2 YYDKDF (reference sequence). This CDR3 region has 18 residues. V shed 5 bases and J 1 base; nucleotides not matched to a gene: 7. The DNA of the CDR3 is TGTGCCACCAGCCACGGACTAGCGGGAGGGCTGGGCACAGATACGCAGTATTTT. Translating gives CATSHGLAGGLGTDTQYF.

CDR3 sequence (DNA): TGTGCCAGCATTCGGGGTACAGGGACTCTTGAAAAACTGTTTTTT. This codes for CASIRGTGTLEKLFF. The rearrangement joins TRBV6-6 to TRBJ1-4, with TRBD1 as a possible D gene (6 bases). Germline V gene data show CDR1 as MNHNY and CDR2 as SVGAGI (reference sequence). The CDR3 is 15 residues long. Trimming took off 7 bases at V and 7 bases at J, with 19 bases between the two ends.

The CDR3 nucleotides are TGTGCCAGCAGCTTGACAGGGGCGAACACTGAAGCTTTCTTT. Protein product: CASSLTGANTEAFF. The gene calls are TRBV7-2 and TRBJ1-1; 8 bases fit TRBD1. Trimming removed 3 bases from V and 1 base from J; junction bases left unmatched: 1. The germline gives CDR1 SGHTA, CDR2 FQGNSA. CDR3 length equals 14 residues.

The J gene is TRBJ2-7, the V gene TRBV6-1; TRBD2 is a possible D gene (7 bases). CDR1 and CDR2 (germline): MNHNS, SASEGT. The CDR3 sequence is 15 residues long. V was trimmed by 5 bases and J by 0 bases, leaving 14 bases between them. The CDR3, as DNA: TGTGCCAGCAGTTTTGGGGGGGGCTACTCCTACGAGCAGTACTTC. Its translation is CASSFGGGYSYEQYF.

The chain joins TRBV5-6 to TRBJ2-1; 9 nucleotides match TRBD2. The V and J ends lost 0 bases and 4 bases, in that order; junction bases with no gene match: 2. CDR1 is SGHDT and CDR2 is YYEEEE in the germline V gene. The length of the CDR3 is 15 residues. CDR3 coding DNA: TGTGCCAGCAGCTTGGGTAGCGGGGGTTACAATGAGCAGTTCTTC. This translates into CASSLGSGGYNEQFF.

Concerning this clone itself: One end of the junction varies from germline; a read error may be responsible. The gene calls are TRBV7-7 and TRBJ1-5; weak D call: TRBD1 (5 bases). This CDR3 spans 17 amino acids. CDR1 is SSHAT and CDR2 is FNYEAQ in the germline V gene (reference sequence). In DNA form, the CDR3 reads TGTGCTAGCAGCTTAAGTTCGACAGCTTATAGCAATCAGCCCCAGCATTTT. Residues: CASSLSSTAYSNQPQHF.

V and J are TRBV6-5 and TRBJ1-1; a weak D match, TRBD1 (6 bases). Germline CDR1 reads MNHEY; CDR2 reads SVGAGI. The CDR3 contains 15 residues. The V end was cut by 2 bases, the J end by 7 bases, with 17 bases between. CDR3 DNA: TGTGCCAGCAGTTACGACCTGGACAGATATTATGAAGCTTTCTTT. Amino acid sequence: CASSYDLDRYYEAFF.

CDR3 region: CASSEGAATNEKLFF. CDR3 bases: TGTGCCAGCTCAGAGGGGGCAGCAACTAATGAAAAACTGTTTTTT. V gene TRBV18 combines with J gene TRBJ1-4, with TRBD1 identical over 7 bases. The CDR3 extends over 15 amino acids. Germline V CDR1 and CDR2: KGHSH, LQKENI. V lost 5 bases to trimming and J lost 0 bases; unmatched junction nucleotides: 3.

The gene calls are TRBV4-1 and TRBJ1-3, with D unresolved. CDR3 length: 15 amino acids. Germline values: CDR1 MGHRA, CDR2 YSYEKL. V dropped 4 bases and J dropped 2 bases, with 12 bases sitting between them. The CDR3 protein is CASSLDNTAGNTIYF. CDR3 coding DNA: TGCGCCAGCAGCCTTGATAATACTGCTGGAAACACCATATATTTT.

The gene calls are TRBV29-1 and TRBJ2-1; 10 bases align to TRBD2. The V segment lost 1 base and the J segment 7 bases; nucleotides outside the gene matches: 4. CDR3 size: 14 residues. CDR1 is SQVTM and CDR2 is ANQGSEA in the germline V gene. In DNA form, the CDR3 reads TGCAGCGTTGAAGCCCTAGCGGGAGTTAATGAGCAGTTCTTC. It encodes CSVEALAGVNEQFF.

The rearrangement links TRBV12-5 to TRBJ1-5; no reliable D call. CDR3 size: 18 residues. From germline, CDR1 is LGHNT and CDR2 FRNRAP. Deletions cut 5 bases from V and 0 bases from J, with 20 bases between. For the CDR3, the DNA is TGTGCTAGTGGTCCCGACATCCCTTCCCTATCTAGCAATCAGCCCCAGCATTTT. Protein sequence: CASGPDIPSLSSNQPQHF. Full variable domain (remainder filled in from reference TRBV12-5 and TRBJ1-5): DARVTQTPRHKVTEMGQEVTMRCQPILGHNTVFWYRQTMMQGLELLAYFRNRAPLDDSGMPKDRFSAEMPDATLATLKIQPSEPRDSAVYFCASGPDIPSLSSNQPQHFGDGTRLSIL.

The genes are TRBV2 and TRBJ2-4, with D possibly being TRBD1 (6 bases). The germline V gene has CDR1 SNHLY and CDR2 FYNNEI. Trimming removed 2 bases at V and 0 bases at J, with 11 bases between. This CDR3 contains 16 residues. The CDR3 bases are TGTGCCAGCAGTGAAAGGGGACAAAGAGCCAAAAACATTCAGTACTTC. Its translation is CASSERGQRAKNIQYF.

The chain links TRBV7-9 to TRBJ2-5; the match to TRBD1 covers 9 bases. CDR3 size: 16 residues. Germline loops: CDR1 SEHNR, CDR2 FQNEAQ (reference sequence). Trimming at V came to 4 bases and at J to 4 bases, leaving 10 bases not matched to a gene. CDR3 in DNA: TGTGCCAGCAGCTCGGGGGGCGGGACAGGGCCAGAGACCCAGTACTTC. This translates into CASSSGGGTGPETQYF.

This chain connects TRBV5-1 to TRBJ2-7; 10 bases line up with TRBD2. The ends lost 0 bases at V and 6 bases at J; junction bases unmatched: 12. Germline V CDR1 and CDR2: SGHRS, YFSETQ. The CDR3 length is 17 residues. The chain's CDR3 is CASSLAPPGTSVSEQYF. As DNA, the CDR3 is TGCGCCAGCAGCTTGGCCCCCCCAGGGACTAGCGTAAGCGAGCAGTACTTC.

This clone has just a few counts. V is TRBV5-6 and J is TRBJ2-5, with 8 bases fitting TRBD1. CDR1 is SGHDT and CDR2 is YYEEEE in the germline V gene. The CDR3 has 14 amino acids. Trimming at V came to 4 bases and at J to 4 bases, leaving 6 bases not matched to a gene. In nucleotides, the CDR3 is TGTGCCAGCAGCCGACAGGGGCGCCGAGAGACCCAGTACTTC. Its translation: CASSRQGRRETQYF.

This chain links TRBV7-2 with TRBJ2-5; 8 nucleotides match TRBD1. V was pared by 5 bases and J by 4 bases, with 12 bases of the junction left unmatched. The CDR3 is made up of 16 amino acids. Germline lookup yields CDR1 SGHTA and CDR2 FQGNSA. The CDR3 bases are TGTGCCAGCAGCCCAACGACAGGGGCCGGAGGAGAGACCCAGTACTTC. It specifies CASSPTTGAGGETQYF.

This chain connects TRBV20-1 to TRBJ2-5; D is unclear. V lost 1 base and J 4 bases, leaving 1 base between the germline ends. Germline V CDR1 and CDR2: DFQATT, SNEGSKA (reference sequence). The CDR3 covers 10 residues. CDR3 sequence reads: CSARVETQYF. CDR3 sequence (DNA): TGCAGTGCTAGAGTAGAGACCCAGTACTTC.

The chain carries TRBV7-2 and TRBJ2-3; 8 bases map to TRBD1. The CDR3 runs 15 residues. V was pared by 3 bases and J by 1 base, with 3 bases of the junction left unmatched. Germline CDR1 reads SGHTA; CDR2 reads FQGNSA. The CDR3 DNA is TGTGCCAGCAGCTTGGGACAGGAGCGCACAGATACGCAGTATTTT. Protein: CASSLGQERTDTQYF.

The gene calls are TRBV7-2 and TRBJ1-4; D is perhaps TRBD1 (5 bases). The CDR3 contains 13 residues. The germline gives CDR1 SGHTA, CDR2 FQGNSA. Trimming cost V 1 base and J 8 bases, with 8 bases left between them. This CDR3 is CASSLEGTEKLFF. The DNA for the CDR3 is TGTGCCAGCAGCTTAGAGGGGACGGAAAAACTGTTTTTT.

This clone occurred once. The chain has TRBV4-2 and TRBJ1-2; 10 bases match TRBD1. V was pared by 4 bases and J by 13 bases, with 12 bases of the junction left unmatched. This CDR3 spans 14 amino acids. CDR1 is LGHNA, CDR2 YNFKEQ, per germline. CDR3 sequence: CASSPPGQGFSPTF. The CDR3 DNA reads TGTGCCAGCAGCCCCCCGGGACAGGGGTTCAGCCCCACCTTC.

The chain has TRBV11-2 and TRBJ2-1, with D maybe TRBD2 (6 bases). This CDR3 contains 13 residues. Trimming cost V 5 bases and J 9 bases, with 14 bases left between them. From germline, CDR1 is SGHAT and CDR2 FQNNGV. CDR3: CASSHVAVGEQFF. CDR3 sequence (DNA): TGTGCCAGCAGCCACGTAGCGGTCGGTGAGCAGTTCTTC.

The chain employs TRBV5-1 and TRBJ1-3; no clear D. The V end lost 5 bases, the J end lost 1 base, and 16 bases lay between the germline ends. Germline lookup yields CDR1 SGHRS and CDR2 YFSETQ. The CDR3 contains 16 residues. In DNA, the CDR3 is TGCGCCAGCAGTCGCGACGGAGGAACTTCTGGAAACACCATATATTTT. The encoded protein is CASSRDGGTSGNTIYF.

This chain uses TRBV18 with TRBJ1-1; D uncertain. With 6 bases removed from V and 0 bases from J, the gap between germline ends came to 8 bases. Germline assignment: CDR1 KGHSH and CDR2 LQKENI. The CDR3 is 13 amino acids. This chain's CDR3 is CASSSGMNTEAFF. DNA of the CDR3: TGTGCCAGCTCGTCGGGGATGAACACTGAAGCTTTCTTT. The whole variable domain, filled in from reference TRBV18 and TRBJ1-1, reads NAGVMQNPRHLVRRRGQEARLRCSPMKGHSHVYWYRQLPEEGLKFMVYLQKENIIDESGMPKERFSAEFPKEGPSILRIQQVVRGDSAAYFCASSSGMNTEAFFGQGTRLTVV.